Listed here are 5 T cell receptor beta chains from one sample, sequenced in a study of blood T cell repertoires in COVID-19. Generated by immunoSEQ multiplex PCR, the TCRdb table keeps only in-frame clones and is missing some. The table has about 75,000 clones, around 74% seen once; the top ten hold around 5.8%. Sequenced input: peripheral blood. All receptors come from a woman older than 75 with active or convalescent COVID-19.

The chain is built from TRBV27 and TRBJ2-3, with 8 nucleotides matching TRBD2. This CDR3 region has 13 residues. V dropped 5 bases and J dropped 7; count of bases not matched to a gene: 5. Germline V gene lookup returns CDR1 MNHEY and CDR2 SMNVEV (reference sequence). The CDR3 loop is CASSPRTSHTQYF. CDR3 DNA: TGTGCCAGCAGTCCAAGGACTAGCCATACGCAGTATTTT.

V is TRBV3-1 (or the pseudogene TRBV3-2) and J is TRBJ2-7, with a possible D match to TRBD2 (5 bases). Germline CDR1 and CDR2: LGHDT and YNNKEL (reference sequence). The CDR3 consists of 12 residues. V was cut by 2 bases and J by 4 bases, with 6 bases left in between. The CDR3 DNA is TGTGCCAGCAGCCAATCGGGATACGAGCAGTACTTC. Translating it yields CASSQSGYEQYF.

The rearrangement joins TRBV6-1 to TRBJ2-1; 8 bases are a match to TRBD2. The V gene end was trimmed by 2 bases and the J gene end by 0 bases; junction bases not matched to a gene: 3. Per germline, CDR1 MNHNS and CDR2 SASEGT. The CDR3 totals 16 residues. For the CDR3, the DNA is TGTGCCAGCAGTGAATCGGGGGGGATCTCCTACAATGAGCAGTTCTTC. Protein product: CASSESGGISYNEQFF.

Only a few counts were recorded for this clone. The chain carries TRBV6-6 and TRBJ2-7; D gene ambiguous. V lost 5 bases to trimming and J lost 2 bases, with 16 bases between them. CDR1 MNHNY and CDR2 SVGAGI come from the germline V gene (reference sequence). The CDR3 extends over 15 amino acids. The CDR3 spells CASSLSASGTYEQYF. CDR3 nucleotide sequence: TGTGCCAGCAGTCTCAGCGCGAGTGGAACCTACGAGCAGTACTTC.

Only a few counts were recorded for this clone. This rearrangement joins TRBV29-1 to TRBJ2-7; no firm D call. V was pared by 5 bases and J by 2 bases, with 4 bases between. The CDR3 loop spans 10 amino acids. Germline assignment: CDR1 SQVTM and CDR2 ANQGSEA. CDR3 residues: CSVLPYEQYF. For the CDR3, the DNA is TGCAGCGTTCTTCCCTACGAGCAGTACTTC.